The clone carrying this TCR beta chain was counted at least ten times. TCRdb re-called clones from the PCR reads using MiXCR. The sample contains around 30,000 clones, over 10% of which appear only once. The entry originates in a study of metastatic and nonmetastatic thyroid tumors. The CDR3 contains 15 residues. Trimming cost V 5 bases and J 1 base, with 12 bases left between them. Per germline, CDR1 SEHNR and CDR2 FQNEAQ (reference sequence). All patients were treatment-naive before thyroid surgery. This chain connects TRBV7-9 to TRBJ2-1; TRBD1 might be the D (5 bases). This sequence was found in a female donor with papillary thyroid cancer or a benign thyroid nodule (not recorded which). Some clones in this sample may be carry-over from other donors' samples. The sample consisted of blood. In DNA form, the CDR3 reads TGTGCCAGCAGCCAGCAGGGCGGATCCTACAATGAGCAGTTCTTC. Amino acid sequence: CASSQQGGSYNEQFF.